The 26 T cell receptor beta chains listed next were all sequenced from one sample in a study of blood T cells in healthy people across ages. Alongside a J-beta primer mix, a sample-barcoded 5' primer served in a second PCR lasting roughly 7 to 12 cycles. One entry per CDR3 protein, called by TCRdb with MiXCR from the 5' RACE reads. The sample holds about 500,000 distinct CDR3 sequences; approximately 25% are singletons and the top ten take roughly 9.4%. The data also belong to a second study, concerning T cells of mothers and their children.

Source material: blood. These receptors came from a boy younger than 18 in good health.

This clonotype turned up a few times. This chain joins TRBV9 and TRBJ1-4; D possibly corresponds to TRBD1 (5 bases). Trimming took off 2 bases at V and 8 bases at J, with 19 bases between the two ends. The CDR3 totals 16 residues. The germline V gene encodes CDR1 SGDLS and CDR2 YYNGEE. For the CDR3, the DNA is TGTGCCAGCAGCGTCGGAGGACCGGGGCGGAAAGAAAAACTGTTTTTT. It translates to CASSVGGPGRKEKLFF.

The J gene is TRBJ2-1, the V gene TRBV19, with TRBD2 matching 7 bases. This CDR3 contains 14 residues. The trim removed 8 bases at V and 10 bases at J, leaving 14 bases unmatched. The germline V gene encodes CDR1 LNHDA and CDR2 SQIVND (reference sequence). The CDR3 spells CASFSVWEGGEQFF. Here the CDR3 DNA reads TGTGCCAGTTTTAGCGTATGGGAGGGTGGCGAGCAGTTCTTC.

In its sample, this clonotype was seen a few times. J is TRBJ2-7 and V is TRBV4-1, with D unresolved. Between the trimmed V and J ends, which lost 1 base and 6 bases, there was a span of 10 bases. The CDR3 has 13 amino acids. Looked up from germline, CDR1 is MGHRA and CDR2 is YSYEKL. The CDR3 DNA follows: TGCGCCAGCAGCCAAGTCGTAGGCCCCGAGCAGTACTTC. This gives the protein CASSQVVGPEQYF.

The chain joins TRBV7-9 to TRBJ1-6, with D possibly TRBD1 on 5 matching bases. The CDR3 has 14 residues. Trimming left V 11 bases short and J 8 bases short, with 19 bases between. CDR1 is SEHNR, CDR2 FQNEAQ, per germline (reference sequence). CDR3 bases: TGTGCCCCCGGGGACGTGCAGGGTGATTCACCCCTCCACTTT. Protein sequence: CAPGDVQGDSPLHF.

The chain uses TRBV12-3 or TRBV12-4 and TRBJ1-3; D remains ambiguous. V gave up 1 base and J gave up 1 base, with 8 bases separating them. The CDR3 is made up of 15 amino acids. The CDR3 region is CASSLGFGSGNTIYF. In DNA form, the CDR3 reads TGTGCCAGCAGTTTAGGGTTCGGGTCTGGAAACACCATATATTTT.

This clonotype has more than one count but fewer than ten. V is TRBV10-3 and J is TRBJ1-2, with a possible D match to TRBD1 (5 bases). Germline CDR1 is ENHRY and CDR2 is SYGVKD. V lost 7 bases to trimming and J lost 2 bases, with 17 bases between them. The length of the CDR3 is 15 residues. CDR3: CAINPAGLLNYGYTF. In DNA form, the CDR3 reads TGTGCCATCAACCCAGCAGGGCTTCTGAACTATGGCTACACCTTC.

Many counts were recorded for this clonotype. V and J are TRBV20-1 and TRBJ2-4; possible D gene TRBD1, 5 bases. Trimming pared 6 bases from V and 0 bases from J, leaving 9 bases between. Germline V gene data show CDR1 as DFQATT and CDR2 as SNEGSKA (reference sequence). This CDR3 is built from 13 residues. The CDR3 nucleotides are TGCAGTGCCGTCGACAGAGCCAAAAACATTCAGTACTTC. Protein: CSAVDRAKNIQYF.

This chain uses TRBV7-6 with TRBJ2-5; 8 bases agree with TRBD1. Trimming removed 1 base from V and 5 bases from J; junction bases left unmatched: 6. CDR3 length: 15 residues. CDR1 and CDR2 from the germline V gene are SGHVS and FNYEAQ. The CDR3 region is CASSLEGHRGETQYF. CDR3 DNA sequence: TGTGCCAGCAGCTTAGAAGGGCACAGGGGGGAGACCCAGTACTTC.

This CDR3 reads CASRRAGAVFYGYTF. DNA of the CDR3: TGTGCCAGCAGACGGGCAGGGGCTGTTTTCTATGGCTACACCTTC. The rearrangement links TRBV7-9 to TRBJ1-2; maybe TRBD1 (6 bases). CDR1 is SEHNR and CDR2 is FQNEAQ in the germline V gene (reference sequence). The V end lost 6 bases, the J end lost 4 bases, and 18 bases lay between the germline ends. This CDR3 is 15 amino acids long.

This rearrangement joins TRBV19 to TRBJ2-2; D gene unclear. Germline V lookup: CDR1 LNHDA, CDR2 SQIVND (reference sequence). The CDR3 contains 14 residues. The V gene lost 5 bases and the J gene lost 2 bases, with 9 bases spanning the gap. As DNA, the CDR3 is TGTGCCAGTAGTTCCTGGGTCAACACCGGGGAGCTGTTTTTT. It is translated as CASSSWVNTGELFF. Combining the CDR3 with reference TRBV19 and TRBJ2-2 gives the whole variable domain DGGITQSPKYLFRKEGQNVTLSCEQNLNHDAMYWYRQDPGQGLRLIYYSQIVNDFQKGDIAEGYSVSREKKESFPLTVTSAQKNPTAFYLCASSSWVNTGELFFGEGSRLTVL.

This clonotype was seen a few times. The chain uses TRBV7-8 and TRBJ2-1; the match to TRBD1 covers 12 bases. The CDR3 extends over 18 amino acids. The germline V gene encodes CDR1 SGHVS and CDR2 FQNEAQ. The V and J ends lost 0 bases and 4 bases, in that order; junction bases with no gene match: 7. The CDR3 here is CASSLAGTGGAGYNEQFF. The CDR3 coding sequence is TGTGCCAGCAGCTTAGCGGGGACAGGGGGCGCGGGGTACAATGAGCAGTTCTTC.

J is TRBJ2-5 and V is TRBV28; weak D call: TRBD2 (5 bases). CDR1 is MDHEN and CDR2 is SYDVKM in the germline V gene. Trimming cost V 3 bases and J 5 bases, with 10 bases left between them. CDR3 size: 13 residues. The CDR3 nucleotides read TGTGCCAGCAGTTTGCGGGCCCGGGAGACCCAGTACTTC. Amino acid sequence: CASSLRARETQYF.

This clonotype was seen many times. CDR3 region: CASSQVASGLYNEQFF. The CDR3 bases are TGTGCCAGCAGCCAGGTAGCTAGCGGGCTATACAATGAGCAGTTCTTC. The chain couples TRBV4-2 to TRBJ2-1, with 8 positions matching TRBD2. This CDR3 spans 16 amino acids. CDR1 is LGHNA, CDR2 YNFKEQ, per germline. V shed 3 bases, J shed 4 bases, and the junction held 8 bases outside the gene matches.

This sequence joins TRBV7-9 and TRBJ2-3; D perhaps matches TRBD1 (6 bases). The V end lost 5 bases, the J end lost 0 bases, and 15 bases lay between the germline ends. CDR3 length: 16 residues. Per the germline V gene, CDR1 is SEHNR and CDR2 is FQNEAQ (reference sequence). Here the CDR3 DNA reads TGTGCCAGCAGCCACTTGGCCGGACAGAGCACAGATACGCAGTATTTT. Encoded protein: CASSHLAGQSTDTQYF.

This clonotype has more than one count but fewer than ten. The CDR3 DNA reads TGTGCCAGCTCACCCGGGACAGCAAACTACGAGCAGTACTTC. Residues: CASSPGTANYEQYF. The rearrangement uses TRBV18 and TRBJ2-7, with 7 bases that match TRBD1. There are 14 residues in the CDR3. The junction had 5 bases not matched to a gene; V was cut back by 3 bases and J by 3 bases. Germline V lookup: CDR1 KGHSH, CDR2 LQKENI.

J is TRBJ2-5 and V is TRBV4-3; D is unresolved. The DNA matches TRBJ2-7 better at its end, which makes the J call doubtful. The CDR3 is 14 amino acids. Germline-derived CDR1 and CDR2 are LGHNA and YSLEER. The CDR3 is CASSPGPAAYEQYF. CDR3 DNA sequence: TGCGCCAGCAGCCCTGGACCGGCGGCCTACGAGCAGTACTTC.

The chain joins TRBV28 to TRBJ2-7; 12 bases agree with TRBD2. V lost 6 bases and J lost 5; bases outside the gene matches: 11. In germline, CDR1 is MDHEN, CDR2 SYDVKM. CDR3 length: 16 residues. The CDR3 sequence: CASSPIRLAGEHEQYF. In DNA, the CDR3 is TGTGCCAGCAGCCCAATCCGACTAGCGGGAGAGCACGAGCAGTACTTC.

A few counts support this clonotype. The chain has TRBV7-2 and TRBJ2-7, with TRBD2 matching over 8 bases. The CDR3 spans 15 residues. CDR1 is SGHTA and CDR2 is FQGNSA in the germline V gene. The ends lost 5 bases at V and 2 bases at J; junction bases unmatched: 8. The CDR3 DNA reads TGTGCCAGCAGCCCTGGGACTAGAGGGACCTACGAGCAGTACTTC. Encoded protein: CASSPGTRGTYEQYF.

In its sample, this clonotype was seen a few times. The chain uses TRBV5-1 and TRBJ2-1; D might be TRBD2 (6 bases). The CDR3 runs 15 residues. V gave up 3 bases and J gave up 6 bases, with 16 bases separating them. Looked up from germline, CDR1 is SGHRS and CDR2 is YFSETQ. The CDR3 bases are TGCGCCAGCAGCTGGGATGGACTAACAAGCAATGAGCAGTTCTTC. Residues: CASSWDGLTSNEQFF. The full variable domain, with the rest looked up from reference TRBV5-1 and TRBJ2-1, is KAGVTQTPRYLIKTRGQQVTLSCSPISGHRSVSWYQQTPGQGLQFLFEYFSETQRNKGNFPGRFSGRQFSNSRSEMNVSTLELGDSALYLCASSWDGLTSNEQFFGPGTRLTVL.

V gene TRBV19 combines with J gene TRBJ1-1; D gene unclear. The V end lost 3 bases, the J end lost 1 base, and 6 bases lay between the germline ends. In germline, CDR1 is LNHDA, CDR2 SQIVND (reference sequence). The CDR3 extends over 13 amino acids. The chain's CDR3 is CASSMGQNTEAFF. In nucleotides, the CDR3 is TGTGCCAGTAGTATGGGCCAGAACACTGAAGCTTTCTTT.

The CDR3 reads CAISESATRGNQPQHF. DNA of the CDR3: TGTGCCATCAGTGAGTCCGCGACCCGGGGCAATCAGCCCCAGCATTTT. This chain joins TRBV10-3 and TRBJ1-5; unclear D gene. Per germline, CDR1 ENHRY and CDR2 SYGVKD. V dropped 0 bases and J dropped 2 bases, with 11 bases sitting between them. There are 16 residues in the CDR3.

This clonotype was picked up a small number of times. The chain joins TRBV2 to TRBJ2-7, with D perhaps TRBD1 (6 bases). The CDR3 covers 14 residues. The V gene lost 7 bases and the J gene lost 4 bases, with 17 bases spanning the gap. CDR1 and CDR2 from the germline V gene are SNHLY and FYNNEI. CDR3 sequence reads: CASTPGQQAYEQYF. Written as DNA, the CDR3 is TGTGCCAGCACGCCTGGACAGCAGGCTTACGAGCAGTACTTC.

This clonotype has more than one count but fewer than ten. The rearrangement joins TRBV21-1 to TRBJ2-3. TRBV21-1 is termed a pseudogene. The CDR3 length is 13 residues. The CDR3 loop is CASSKGKVDTQYF. The CDR3, as DNA: TGTGCCAGCAGCAAAGGCAAGGTTGATACGCAGTATTTT.

This clonotype turned up a few times. The CDR3 DNA reads as TGCAGTGCTAGAGATCTTCCAGGCAGACAAGAGACCCAGTACTTC. Protein sequence: CSARDLPGRQETQYF. The chain has TRBV20-1 and TRBJ2-5; D is unresolved. Per germline, CDR1 DFQATT and CDR2 SNEGSKA (reference sequence). V dropped 0 bases and J dropped 2 bases, with 13 bases sitting between them. The CDR3 runs 15 residues.

The rearrangement uses TRBV7-3 and TRBJ1-1, with 8 bases identical to TRBD1. The germline gives CDR1 SGHTA, CDR2 FQGTGA. The V and J ends lost 5 bases and 1 base, in that order; junction bases with no gene match: 3. The CDR3 is 14 amino acids. CDR3 DNA: TGTGCCAGCAGCCCAGACAGGGGGAACACTGAAGCTTTCTTT. Amino acid sequence: CASSPDRGNTEAFF. Filled out from reference TRBV7-3 and TRBJ1-1, the complete variable domain reads GAGVSQTPSNKVTEKGKYVELRCDPISGHTALYWYRQSLGQGPEFLIYFQGTGAADDSGLPNDRFFAVRPEGSVSTLKIQRTERGDSAVYLCASSPDRGNTEAFFGQGTRLTVV.

CDR3: CSVEFGSYGYTF. Here the CDR3 DNA reads TGCAGCGTTGAATTCGGGTCTTATGGCTACACCTTC. The chain combines TRBV29-1 with TRBJ1-2; no firm D call. Trimming left V 2 bases short and J 5 bases short, with 9 bases between. The CDR3 covers 12 residues. Germline V gene sequence: CDR1 SQVTM, CDR2 ANQGSEA. Full variable domain (outside the CDR3, taken from reference TRBV29-1 and TRBJ1-2): SAVISQKPSRDICQRGTSLTIQCQVDSQVTMMFWYRQQPGQSLTLIATANQGSEATYESGFVIDKFPISRPNLTFSTLTVSNMSPEDSSIYLCSVEFGSYGYTFGSGTRLTVV.